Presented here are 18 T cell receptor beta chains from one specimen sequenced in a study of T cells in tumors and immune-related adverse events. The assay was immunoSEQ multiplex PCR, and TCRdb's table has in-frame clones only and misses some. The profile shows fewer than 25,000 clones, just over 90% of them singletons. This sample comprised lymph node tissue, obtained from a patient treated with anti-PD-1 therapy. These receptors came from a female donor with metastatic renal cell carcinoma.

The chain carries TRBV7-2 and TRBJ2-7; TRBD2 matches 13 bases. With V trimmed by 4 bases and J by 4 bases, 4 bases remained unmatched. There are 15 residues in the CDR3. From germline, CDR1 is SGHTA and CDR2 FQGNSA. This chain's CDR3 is CASSSTSGGAYEQYF. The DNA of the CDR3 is TGTGCCAGCAGCTCCACTAGCGGGGGGGCATACGAGCAGTACTTC. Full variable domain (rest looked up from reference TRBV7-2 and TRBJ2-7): GAGVSQSPSNKVTEKGKDVELRCDPISGHTALYWYRQSLGQGLEFLIYFQGNSAPDKSGLPSDRFSAERTGGSVSTLTIQRTQQEDSAVYLCASSSTSGGAYEQYFGPGTRLTVT.

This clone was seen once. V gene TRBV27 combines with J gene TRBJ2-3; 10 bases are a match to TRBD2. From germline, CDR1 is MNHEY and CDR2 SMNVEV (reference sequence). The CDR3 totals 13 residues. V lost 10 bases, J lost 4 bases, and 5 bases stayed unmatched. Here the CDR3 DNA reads TGTGCCACTTCCGGACTAGCGGCAGATACGCAGTATTTT. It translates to CATSGLAADTQYF.

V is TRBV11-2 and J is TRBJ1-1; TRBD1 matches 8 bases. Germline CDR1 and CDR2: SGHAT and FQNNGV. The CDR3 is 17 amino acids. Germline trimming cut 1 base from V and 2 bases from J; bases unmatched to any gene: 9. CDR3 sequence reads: CASSLVGGQAQNTEAFF. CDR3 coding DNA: TGTGCCAGCAGCTTAGTAGGGGGACAGGCCCAAAACACTGAAGCTTTCTTT.

Here the CDR3 DNA reads TGTGCCAGCAGTTTATCGTGGCAGTTTACTAATGAAAAACTGTTTTTT. Encoded protein: CASSLSWQFTNEKLFF. The chain recombines TRBV27 with TRBJ1-4; D is unclear. CDR1 is MNHEY, CDR2 SMNVEV, per germline (reference sequence). V lost 0 bases, J lost 2 bases, and 10 bases lay in between. The CDR3 covers 16 residues.

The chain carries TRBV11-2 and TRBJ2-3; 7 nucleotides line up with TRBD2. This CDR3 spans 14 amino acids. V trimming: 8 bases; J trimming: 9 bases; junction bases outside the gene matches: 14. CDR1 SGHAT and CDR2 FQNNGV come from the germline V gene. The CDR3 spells CASGVERDVVTQYF. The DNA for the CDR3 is TGTGCCAGCGGTGTGGAGCGGGACGTCGTAACGCAGTATTTT.

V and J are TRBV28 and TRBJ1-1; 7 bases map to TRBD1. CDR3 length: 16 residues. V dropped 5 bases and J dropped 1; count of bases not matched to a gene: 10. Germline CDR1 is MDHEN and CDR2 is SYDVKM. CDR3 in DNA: TGTGCCAGCAGTGTACAGGGGACGAGGCGGAACACTGAAGCTTTCTTT. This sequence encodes CASSVQGTRRNTEAFF. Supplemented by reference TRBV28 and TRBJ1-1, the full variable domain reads DVKVTQSSRYLVKRTGEKVFLECVQDMDHENMFWYRQDPGLGLRLIYFSYDVKMKEKGDIPEGYSVSREKKERFSLILESASTNQTSMYLCASSVQGTRRNTEAFFGQGTRLTVV.

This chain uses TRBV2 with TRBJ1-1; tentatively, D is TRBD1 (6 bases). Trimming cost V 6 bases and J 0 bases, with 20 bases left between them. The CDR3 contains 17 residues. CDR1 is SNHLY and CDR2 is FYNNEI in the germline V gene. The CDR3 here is CASRPPRDTEMNTEAFF. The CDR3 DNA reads TGTGCCAGCAGGCCCCCGCGGGACACAGAGATGAACACTGAAGCTTTCTTT.

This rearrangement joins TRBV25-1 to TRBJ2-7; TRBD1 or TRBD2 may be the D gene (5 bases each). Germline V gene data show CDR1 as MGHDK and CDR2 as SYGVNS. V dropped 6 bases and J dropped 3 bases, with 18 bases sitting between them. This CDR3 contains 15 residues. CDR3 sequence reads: CASSSDRDRDYEQYF. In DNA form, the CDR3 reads TGTGCCAGCAGCAGCGACCGGGACCGGGACTACGAGCAGTACTTC.

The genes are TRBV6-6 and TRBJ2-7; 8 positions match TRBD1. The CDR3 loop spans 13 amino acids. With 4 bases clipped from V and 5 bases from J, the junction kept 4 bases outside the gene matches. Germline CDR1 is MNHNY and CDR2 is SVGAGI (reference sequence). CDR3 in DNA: TGTGCCAGCAGTTCTAGGACAGGGAACGAGCAGTACTTC. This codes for CASSSRTGNEQYF.

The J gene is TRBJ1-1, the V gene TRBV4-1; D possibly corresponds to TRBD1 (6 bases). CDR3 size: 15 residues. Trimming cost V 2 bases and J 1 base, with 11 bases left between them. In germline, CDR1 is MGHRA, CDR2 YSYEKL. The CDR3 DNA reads TGCGCCAGCAGCCAAATTTCGACAGGGAACACTGAAGCTTTCTTT. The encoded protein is CASSQISTGNTEAFF.

The CDR3 region is CASSEALDRGAGGYTF. Here the CDR3 DNA reads TGTGCCAGCAGTGAAGCGCTGGACAGGGGCGCGGGTGGCTACACCTTC. The chain is built from TRBV2 and TRBJ1-2; 9 bases are shared with TRBD1. Losses at the gene ends were 0 bases for V and 7 bases for J; bases not matched to a gene: 9. CDR1 and CDR2 (germline): SNHLY, FYNNEI. This CDR3 contains 16 residues.

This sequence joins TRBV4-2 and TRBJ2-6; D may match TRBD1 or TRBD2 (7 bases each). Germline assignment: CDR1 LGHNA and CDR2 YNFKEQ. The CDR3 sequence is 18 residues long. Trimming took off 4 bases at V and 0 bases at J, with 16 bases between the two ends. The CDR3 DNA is TGTGCCAGCAGCCGGGGGAGGGGGCTATTCTCTGGGGCCAACGTCCTGACTTTC. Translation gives CASSRGRGLFSGANVLTF.

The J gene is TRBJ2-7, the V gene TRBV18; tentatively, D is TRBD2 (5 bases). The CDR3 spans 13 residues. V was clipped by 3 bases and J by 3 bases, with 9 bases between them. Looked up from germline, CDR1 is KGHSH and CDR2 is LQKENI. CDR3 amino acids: CASSPYRDYEQYF. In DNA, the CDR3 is TGTGCCAGCTCACCGTACCGGGACTACGAGCAGTACTTC. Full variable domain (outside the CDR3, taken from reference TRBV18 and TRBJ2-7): NAGVMQNPRHLVRRRGQEARLRCSPMKGHSHVYWYRQLPEEGLKFMVYLQKENIIDESGMPKERFSAEFPKEGPSILRIQQVVRGDSAAYFCASSPYRDYEQYFGPGTRLTVT.

CDR3 sequence: CASSWRKRDGEQYF. DNA for the CDR3: TGTGCCAGCAGTTGGAGAAAAAGAGACGGCGAGCAGTACTTC. This sequence joins TRBV9 and TRBJ2-7; unclear D gene. Trimming shortened V by 5 bases and J by 6 bases, and 18 bases separated the two germline ends. In germline, CDR1 is SGDLS, CDR2 YYNGEE. The CDR3 is 14 residues long.

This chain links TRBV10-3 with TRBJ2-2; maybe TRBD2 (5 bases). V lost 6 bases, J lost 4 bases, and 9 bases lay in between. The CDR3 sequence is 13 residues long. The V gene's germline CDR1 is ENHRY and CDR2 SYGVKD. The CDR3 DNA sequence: TGTGCCATCAGCGGGATAGCCACCGGGGAGCTGTTTTTT. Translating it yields CAISGIATGELFF.

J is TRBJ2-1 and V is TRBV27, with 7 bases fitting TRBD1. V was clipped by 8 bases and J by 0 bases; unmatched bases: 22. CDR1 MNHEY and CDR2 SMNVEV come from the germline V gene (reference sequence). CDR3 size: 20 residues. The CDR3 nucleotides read TGTGCCAGCGCTCGTATCTTTCAGACAGGGATGGTCAGCTCCTACAATGAGCAGTTCTTC. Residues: CASARIFQTGMVSSYNEQFF.

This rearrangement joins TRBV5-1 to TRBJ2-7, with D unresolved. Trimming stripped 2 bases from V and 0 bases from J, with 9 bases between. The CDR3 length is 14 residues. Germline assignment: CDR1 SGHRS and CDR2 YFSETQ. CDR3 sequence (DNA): TGCGCCAGCAGCTTCGGTCTCGACTCCTACGAGCAGTACTTC. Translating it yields CASSFGLDSYEQYF.

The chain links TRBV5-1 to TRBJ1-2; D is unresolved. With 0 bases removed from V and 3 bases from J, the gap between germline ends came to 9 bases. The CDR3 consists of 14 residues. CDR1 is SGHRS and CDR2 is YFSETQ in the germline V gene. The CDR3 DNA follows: TGCGCCAGCAGCTTGGGGACGGACCACTATGGCTACACCTTC. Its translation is CASSLGTDHYGYTF.